This TCR beta chain is drawn from a study of brain T cells in children with intractable seizures. Study-wide points: Only CDR3 sequence similarity suggested viral specificity, without known HCMV serostatus. Clones missing pre-surgery may reflect undersampling of that blood sample.

Assay: immunoSEQ multiplex PCR; the TCRdb copy retains only in-frame clones and omits some. The sample includes 65,000 to 85,000 clones, approximately 94% seen only once; the top ten take more than 1.5%. On this clone itself: No antigen is known for it.

The CDR3 runs 16 residues. Germline V gene data show CDR1 as SGHAT and CDR2 as FQNNGV. V shed 1 base, J shed 4 bases, and the junction held 0 bases outside the gene matches. The sequenced cases were selected for having the highest brain T cell transcript signatures. Patients received at least one anti-epileptic drug before surgery. The sample here was peripheral blood, taken at surgery. The sequence was collected from a boy younger than two with tuberous sclerosis and intractable seizures. J is TRBJ2-1 and V is TRBV11-2, with TRBD2 identical over 14 bases. CDR3 nucleotides: TGTGCCAGCAGCTTAGGACTAGCGGGGGGGTACAATGAGCAGTTCTTC. Protein: CASSLGLAGGYNEQFF.